This TCR beta chain was found in a study of blood T cell repertoires in COVID-19. The repertoire was sequenced with immunoSEQ multiplex PCR; TCRdb's copy has only in-frame clones and lacks some. This sample has roughly 190,000 clones, with about 81% found just once. Either two negative PCRs, clearance, or symptom resolution qualified Cohort 3 donors as recovered. Trimming took 6 bases from V and 2 from J; bases not matched to a gene: 1. This CDR3 has 12 residues. V usage is TRBV12-3 or TRBV12-4 and J usage is TRBJ2-7, with 7 bases lining up with TRBD2. The specimen sequenced was PBMCs or T cells enriched from blood (not recorded which). The clonotype originates from a woman aged 25 to 39 who had recovered from COVID-19. CDR3 sequence: CASRGRAYEQYF. CDR3 DNA sequence: TGTGCCAGCAGGGGGAGGGCCTACGAGCAGTACTTC.